These T cell receptor beta chains were read from a single sample in a study of CD8+CD57+ T cells in acquired aplastic anemia. TCRdb used MiXCR to reprocess the reads, holding one entry per CDR3 protein. This sample yields some 200,000 distinct CDR3 sequences, of which roughly 60% are seen a single time; around 50% belongs to the top ten. Sequencing was performed on sorted CD4+, CD8+, or CD8+CD57+ T cells (not recorded which) from PBMCs. These receptors were obtained from a human donor with aplastic anemia. Each CDR3 is given with its conserved first and last residue. The order of the fields is D gene, V gene, J gene, clone size, CDR3 protein, CDR3 DNA. The D gene is left open where the match is weak. Size is stated for part of the rows, as once, few or many counts, or as a class when the clone is expanded.

NA	TRBV7-7	TRBJ2-2	NA	CASSQTAGPTGELFF	TGTGCTAGCAGCCAGACTGCAGGGCCCACCGGGGAGCTGTTTTTT
TRBD2	TRBV10-3	TRBJ2-7	NA	CAISGRETSGGYEQYF	TGTGCCATCAGTGGACGGGAGACTAGCGGGGGATACGAGCAGTACTTC
TRBD2	TRBV7-2	TRBJ2-3	NA	CASSSLAGVISDTQYF	TGTGCCAGCAGCTCCTTAGCGGGAGTGATTTCAGATACGCAGTATTTT
NA	TRBV7-3	TRBJ1-6	NA	CASRADSLNSPLHF	TGTGCCAGCAGAGCGGACAGCTTGAATTCACCCCTCCACTTT
TRBD2	TRBV4-1	TRBJ2-1	NA	CASSQGYLAGGPGNEQFF	TGCGCCAGCAGCCAAGGATACCTAGCGGGGGGGCCTGGGAATGAGCAGTTCTTC
NA	TRBV7-6	TRBJ2-2	few	CASSQDSLASTGELFF	TGTGCCAGCAGCCAAGACTCCCTAGCCTCCACCGGGGAGCTGTTTTTT
NA	TRBV6-1	TRBJ1-3	NA	CASSGFVGMNTIYF	TGTGCCAGCAGTGGTTTTGTAGGAATGAACACCATATATTTT
TRBD1	TRBV19	TRBJ1-2	NA	CAIQSQGNPHGYTF	TGTGCCATCCAATCACAGGGGAACCCCCATGGCTACACCTTC
TRBD2	TRBV7-2	TRBJ2-1	NA	CASSLVGGTRGNEQFF	TGTGCCAGCAGCTTGGTTGGGGGGACTAGGGGCAATGAGCAGTTCTTC
NA	TRBV7-9	TRBJ2-2	NA	CASSLSAGELFF	TGTGCCAGCAGCTTATCCGCCGGGGAGCTGTTTTTT
NA	TRBV20-1	TRBJ2-1	NA	CSAKIQDNEQFF	TGCAGTGCTAAAATCCAGGACAATGAGCAGTTCTTC
NA	TRBV20-1	TRBJ2-7	few	CSAALIYEQYF	TGCAGTGCCGCTTTAATCTACGAGCAGTACTTC
NA	TRBV7-2	TRBJ1-1	NA	CASSFTYSSEAFF	TGTGCCAGCAGCTTCACTTACTCGTCTGAAGCTTTCTTT
NA	TRBV19	TRBJ1-5	NA	CASNTGDSNQPQHF	TGTGCCAGTAACACAGGCGATAGCAATCAGCCCCAGCATTTT
TRBD2	TRBV7-6	TRBJ2-7	NA	CASSQAPQREIYEQYF	TGTGCCAGCAGCCAAGCCCCACAGCGGGAGATCTACGAGCAGTACTTC
TRBD1	TRBV5-6	TRBJ2-7	many	CASSLQGQGHDEQYF	TGTGCCAGCAGCTTGCAAGGACAGGGGCACGACGAGCAGTACTTC
NA	TRBV11-2	TRBJ2-2	NA	CASSYNTGELFF	TGTGCCAGCAGCTATAACACCGGGGAGCTGTTTTTT
NA	TRBV9	TRBJ2-7	many	CASSVNSYEQYF	TGTGCCAGCAGCGTAAACAGCTACGAGCAGTACTTC
TRBD1	TRBV7-3	TRBJ1-1	once	CASSLRQGRNTEAFF	TGTGCCAGCAGCCTTAGACAGGGACGGAACACTGAAGCTTTCTTT
TRBD1	TRBV7-2	TRBJ1-2	few	CARPTGGPYGYTF	TGTGCCAGGCCAACAGGGGGTCCCTATGGCTACACCTTC
TRBD1	TRBV20-1	TRBJ2-5	NA	CSAGQGGETQYF	TGCAGTGCTGGACAGGGGGGAGAGACCCAGTACTTC
TRBD2	TRBV20-1	TRBJ2-5	many	CSARDPTSGGFVETQYF	TGCAGTGCTAGAGATCCGACTAGCGGGGGCTTTGTTGAGACCCAGTACTTC
NA	TRBV7-2	TRBJ2-3	NA	CASIPAAADTQYF	TGTGCCAGCATCCCAGCTGCCGCAGATACGCAGTATTTT
NA	TRBV11-2	TRBJ2-2	many	CASSLEWEWTGELFF	TGTGCCAGCAGCTTAGAATGGGAATGGACCGGGGAGCTGTTTTTT
TRBD1	TRBV7-8	TRBJ1-3	many	CASSYRGFANTIYF	TGTGCCAGCAGCTACAGGGGTTTCGCAAACACCATATATTTT
TRBD1	TRBV25-1	TRBJ2-7	NA	CASSEQGVAYEQYF	TGTGCCAGCAGTGAACAGGGGGTAGCCTACGAGCAGTACTTC
NA	TRBV5-1	TRBJ2-7	NA	CASSTQTGYEQYF	TGCGCCAGCAGCACCCAAACAGGGTACGAGCAGTACTTC
TRBD1	TRBV20-1	TRBJ2-7	NA	CSAETGTATYEQYF	TGCAGTGCTGAAACCGGGACAGCCACCTACGAGCAGTACTTC
TRBD1	TRBV7-9	TRBJ1-2	NA	CASSFGPGTGDGYTF	TGTGCCAGCAGCTTCGGCCCAGGGACAGGGGACGGCTACACCTTC
TRBD1	TRBV10-1	TRBJ1-2	NA	CASSSGGQRHNYGYTF	TGCGCCAGCAGTTCAGGGGGCCAACGTCATAACTATGGCTACACCTTC
TRBD2	TRBV6-4	TRBJ2-7	few	CASWGGPDEQYF	TGTGCCAGCTGGGGAGGGCCTGACGAGCAGTACTTC
NA	TRBV24-1	TRBJ2-3	few	CATSDLVTDTQYF	TGTGCCACCAGTGATTTGGTCACAGATACGCAGTATTTT
NA	TRBV9	TRBJ2-7	NA	CASSVRDRGGLYEQYF	TGTGCCAGCAGCGTCCGCGACAGGGGAGGGCTCTACGAGCAGTACTTC
NA	TRBV7-9	TRBJ1-1	NA	CASSQDKRVLEAFF	TGTGCCAGCAGCCAAGATAAACGGGTCTTGGAAGCTTTCTTT
TRBD1	TRBV10-3	TRBJ1-1	NA	CAISTQGARLAFF	TGTGCCATCAGCACACAGGGGGCAAGGTTAGCTTTCTTT
NA	TRBV20-1	TRBJ2-5	few	CSAGSRTQYF	TGCAGTGCTGGCTCGCGGACCCAGTACTTC
NA	TRBV10-2	TRBJ2-1	NA	CASTASSEQFF	TGCGCCAGCACCGCTTCCAGTGAGCAGTTCTTC
NA	TRBV24-1	TRBJ2-7	once	CATSDLIADERYF	TGTGCCACCAGTGATCTAATTGCCGACGAGCGGTACTTC
TRBD2	TRBV20-1	TRBJ2-3	few	CSARGLAGTHHVTDTQYF	TGCAGTGCTAGAGGACTAGCGGGTACCCACCACGTCACAGATACGCAGTATTTT
TRBD1	TRBV5-1	TRBJ2-7	NA	CASSLVGQGALEQYF	TGCGCCAGCAGCTTGGTGGGACAGGGGGCTCTCGAGCAGTACTTC
NA	TRBV12-3/TRBV12-4	TRBJ2-5	NA	CASRLGGAGETQYF	TGTGCCAGCAGGCTTGGGGGCGCAGGGGAGACCCAGTACTTC
NA	TRBV7-2	TRBJ1-6	NA	CASSWGLNSPLHF	TGTGCCAGCAGTTGGGGCCTGAATTCACCCCTCCACTTT
TRBD1	TRBV15	TRBJ2-1	many	CATSGDRDRDYNEQFF	TGTGCCACCAGCGGCGACCGGGACAGGGATTACAATGAGCAGTTCTTC
NA	TRBV19	TRBJ2-3	NA	CASSYMDTQYF	TGTGCCAGTTCCTACATGGATACGCAGTATTTT
TRBD1	TRBV7-2	TRBJ2-7	NA	CASSLQRDRGHEQYF	TGTGCCAGCAGCCTCCAGCGGGACAGGGGCCACGAGCAGTACTTC
NA	TRBV7-3	TRBJ2-1	few	CASSSYGSWDEQFF	TGTGCCAGCAGCTCTTACGGGAGCTGGGATGAGCAGTTCTTC
NA	TRBV12-3/TRBV12-4	TRBJ2-7	many	CASSHDPRGRNLYEQYF	TGTGCCAGCAGCCACGACCCCAGGGGCCGGAACCTTTACGAGCAGTACTTC
TRBD1	TRBV7-6	TRBJ1-2	NA	CASSFGQGQGYTF	TGTGCCAGCAGTTTCGGACAGGGACAGGGCTACACCTTC
NA	TRBV2	TRBJ1-6	NA	CASRLAGSSNSPLHF	TGTGCCAGCAGGTTAGCGGGCAGTAGTAATTCACCCCTCCACTTT
TRBD1	TRBV12-3/TRBV12-4	TRBJ2-5	NA	CASSPGTGQETQYF	TGTGCCAGCAGCCCCGGGACAGGGCAAGAGACCCAGTACTTC
NA	TRBV29-1	TRBJ2-7	NA	CSVEEGSASRYEQYF	TGCAGCGTTGAAGAGGGGAGCGCCTCTCGGTACGAGCAGTACTTC
NA	TRBV5-4	TRBJ1-2	few	CASSLRPNYGYTF	TGTGCCAGCAGCTTAAGGCCGAATTATGGCTACACCTTC
NA	TRBV14	TRBJ1-3	NA	CASSQVQVPKAIYF	TGTGCCAGCAGCCAAGTTCAGGTTCCTAAGGCCATATATTTT
NA	TRBV20-1	TRBJ2-7	many	CSARGGPWEQYF	TGCAGTGCTAGGGGGGGGCCCTGGGAGCAGTACTTC